Each of the 13 T cell receptor beta chains below was sequenced from the same sample in a study of neurological immune-mediated disorders. TCRdb processed the 5' RACE reads anew with MiXCR; each CDR3 protein has one entry. The table has tens of thousands of distinct CDR3 sequences, 3% to 3.5% seen once. The sequenced sample consisted of PBMCs. These receptors all stem from a man aged 35 to 55 with multiple sclerosis.

This clonotype was counted at least ten times. V is TRBV12-3 or TRBV12-4 and J is TRBJ1-1; TRBD1 agrees at 8 bases. Trimming took 10 bases from V and 7 from J; bases not matched to a gene: 29. The length of the CDR3 is 19 residues. The chain's CDR3 is CATLASDRAVERAALEAFF. The CDR3, as DNA: TGTGCCACACTAGCTTCGGACAGGGCTGTCGAAAGGGCGGCCCTTGAAGCTTTCTTT.

This clonotype was counted many times. The rearrangement joins TRBV5-1 to TRBJ1-1; D gene uncertain. The ends were cut back, 2 bases at V and 1 base at J, with 6 bases in the middle. The CDR3 is made up of 13 amino acids. Germline CDR1 reads SGHRS; CDR2 reads YFSETQ. In DNA, the CDR3 is TGCGCCAGCAGCTTTACTCCGAACACTGAAGCTTTCTTT. This translates into CASSFTPNTEAFF.

This clonotype appeared a few times. The chain links TRBV7-2 to TRBJ2-7, with D uncertain. CDR3 length equals 13 residues. V was pared by 2 bases and J by 4 bases, with 9 bases between. Per the germline V gene, CDR1 is SGHTA and CDR2 is FQGNSA. The CDR3 region has the DNA TGTGCCAGCAGCTTAAGCAGGAGTTACGAGCAGTACTTC. It yields the protein CASSLSRSYEQYF.

Only a few counts were recorded for this clonotype. Mismatch with germline at one junction end may stem from a read error. The chain is built from TRBV28 and TRBJ1-5; 11 bases are shared with TRBD1. This CDR3 contains 12 residues. The germline CDR1 and CDR2 sequences are MDHEN and SYDVKM. CDR3 bases: TGTGCCGGACAGGGGGCGGATCAGCCCCAGAATTTT. Translated: CAGQGADQPQNF.

This clonotype was recorded many times. This chain's CDR3 is CASSESGGGGELFF. DNA of the CDR3: TGCGCCAGCAGTGAGAGCGGGGGTGGCGGGGAGCTGTTTTTT. The chain couples TRBV10-2 to TRBJ2-2; 8 positions match TRBD2. The CDR3 loop spans 14 amino acids. Per the germline V gene, CDR1 is WSHSY and CDR2 is SAAADI. The V gene end was trimmed by 2 bases and the J gene end by 7 bases; junction bases not matched to a gene: 3.

This clonotype was seen many times. The chain carries TRBV10-3 and TRBJ2-5; tentative D call: TRBD2 (5 bases). The CDR3 has 13 residues. With 3 bases removed from V and 4 bases from J, the gap between germline ends came to 9 bases. Per germline, CDR1 ENHRY and CDR2 SYGVKD. The CDR3 reads CAISENSGETQYF. The CDR3 DNA reads TGTGCCATCAGTGAAAACAGCGGAGAGACCCAGTACTTC.

On this clonotype: A much larger clonotype is one base distant, so this may be a read error. The chain employs TRBV27 and TRBJ1-5; D is uncertain. CDR1 and CDR2 from the germline V gene are MNHEY and SMNVEV (reference sequence). CDR3 size: 14 residues. The CDR3 coding sequence is TGTGCCAGCAGCGAGACTCCGAAGGGTCAGCCCCAGAATTTT. Protein product: CASSETPKGQPQNF.

In its sample, this clonotype was seen many times. This chain joins TRBV29-1 and TRBJ2-7, with D uncertain. Germline V gene lookup returns CDR1 SQVTM and CDR2 ANQGSEA. Trimming stripped 5 bases from V and 6 bases from J, with 14 bases between. The CDR3 is made up of 12 amino acids. CDR3 sequence (DNA): TGCAGCGTTTCCCCGACCCGGAGCGAGCAGTACTTC. It is translated as CSVSPTRSEQYF.

At least ten counts were recorded for this clonotype. The chain employs TRBV20-1 and TRBJ1-2, with 7 bases aligning to TRBD1. The V and J ends lost 4 bases and 5 bases, in that order; junction bases with no gene match: 16. CDR3 length equals 16 residues. CDR1 and CDR2 from the germline V gene are DFQATT and SNEGSKA (reference sequence). CDR3 sequence (DNA): TGCAGTGCTATTCCTATCGGAGGGGGCGCAGATTATGGCTACACCTTC. It codes for CSAIPIGGGADYGYTF.

This clonotype was seen at least ten times. The chain links TRBV4-1 to TRBJ1-2; unclear D gene. The CDR3 spans 15 residues. CDR1 is MGHRA and CDR2 is YSYEKL in the germline V gene. V gave up 3 bases and J gave up 3 bases, with 14 bases separating them. CDR3 protein: CASSHRVPGDYGYTF. The CDR3 bases are TGCGCCAGCAGCCACCGAGTCCCCGGGGACTATGGCTACACCTTC.

This clonotype appeared many times. The J gene is TRBJ2-2, the V gene TRBV7-7, with D unresolved. The CDR3 is 11 residues long. Trimming removed 5 bases from V and 2 bases from J, with 0 bases in between. CDR1 is SSHAT and CDR2 is FNYEAQ in the germline V gene (reference sequence). The CDR3 sequence is CASSNTGELFF. In DNA form, the CDR3 reads TGTGCCAGCAGCAACACCGGGGAGCTGTTTTTT. Drawing the rest from reference TRBV7-7 and TRBJ2-2, the complete variable domain is GAGVSQSPRYKVTKRGQDVTLRCDPISSHATLYWYQQALGQGPEFLTYFNYEAQPDKSGLPSDRFSAERPEGSISTLTIQRTEQRDSAMYRCASSNTGELFFGEGSRLTVL.

This clonotype was counted many times. V gene TRBV20-1 combines with J gene TRBJ2-3; the D call may be TRBD1 or TRBD2 (6 bases each). The CDR3 is made up of 17 amino acids. V was shortened by 0 bases and J by 6 bases, with 22 bases between the two germline ends. Germline CDR1 is DFQATT and CDR2 is SNEGSKA (reference sequence). CDR3 loop: CSAREEVWGAPLDTQYF. DNA for the CDR3: TGCAGTGCTAGAGAAGAGGTGTGGGGGGCCCCCCTGGATACGCAGTATTTT.

At least ten counts were recorded for this clonotype. V and J are TRBV5-1 and TRBJ2-7, with D unclear. The CDR3 extends over 14 amino acids. Trimming pared 4 bases from V and 2 bases from J, leaving 13 bases between. In germline, CDR1 is SGHRS, CDR2 YFSETQ. The CDR3 loop reads CASSVDPWTYEQYF. The CDR3 DNA is TGCGCCAGCAGCGTGGACCCTTGGACCTACGAGCAGTACTTC.